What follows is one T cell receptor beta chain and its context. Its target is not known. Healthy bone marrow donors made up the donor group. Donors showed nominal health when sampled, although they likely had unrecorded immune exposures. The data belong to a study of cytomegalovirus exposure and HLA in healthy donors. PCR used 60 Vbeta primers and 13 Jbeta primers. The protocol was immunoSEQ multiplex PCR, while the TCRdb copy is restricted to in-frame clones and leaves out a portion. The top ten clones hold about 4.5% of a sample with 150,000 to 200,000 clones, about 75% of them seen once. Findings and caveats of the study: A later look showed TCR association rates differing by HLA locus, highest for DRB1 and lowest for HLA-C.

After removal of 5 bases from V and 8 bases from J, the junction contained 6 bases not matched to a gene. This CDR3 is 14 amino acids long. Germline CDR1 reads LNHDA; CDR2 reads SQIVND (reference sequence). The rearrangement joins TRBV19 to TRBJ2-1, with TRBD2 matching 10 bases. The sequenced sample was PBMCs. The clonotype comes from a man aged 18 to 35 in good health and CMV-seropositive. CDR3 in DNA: TGTGCCAGTAGTGTACCGGGACTAGCGTATGAGCAGTTCTTC. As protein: CASSVPGLAYEQFF. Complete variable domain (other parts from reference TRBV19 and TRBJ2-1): DGGITQSPKYLFRKEGQNVTLSCEQNLNHDAMYWYRQDPGQGLRLIYYSQIVNDFQKGDIAEGYSVSREKKESFPLTVTSAQKNPTAFYLCASSVPGLAYEQFFGPGTRLTVL.